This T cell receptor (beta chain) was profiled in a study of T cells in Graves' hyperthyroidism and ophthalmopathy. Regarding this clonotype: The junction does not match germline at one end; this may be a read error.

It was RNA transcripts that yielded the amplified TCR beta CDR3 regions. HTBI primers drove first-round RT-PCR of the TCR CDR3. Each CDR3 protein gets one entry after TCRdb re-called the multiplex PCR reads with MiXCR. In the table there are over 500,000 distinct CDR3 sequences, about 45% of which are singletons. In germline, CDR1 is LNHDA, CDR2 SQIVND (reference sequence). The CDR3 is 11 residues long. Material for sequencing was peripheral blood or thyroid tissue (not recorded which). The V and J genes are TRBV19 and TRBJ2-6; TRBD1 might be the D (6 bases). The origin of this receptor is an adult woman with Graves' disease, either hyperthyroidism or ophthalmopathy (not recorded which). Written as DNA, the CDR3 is TGTGCCACCGGAACAGGGATCACTGAAGCTTTC. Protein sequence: CATGTGITEAF.